These 12 T cell receptor beta chains originate from one sample sequenced in a study of blood T cell repertoires in COVID-19. The table came from immunoSEQ multiplex PCR; TCRdb's copy has only in-frame clones and leaves some out. The table includes 150,000 to 200,000 clones, over 80% detected once. Sequenced input: peripheral blood. Receptors were obtained from a man between 65 and 85 years old who had recovered from COVID-19.

V usage is TRBV27 and J usage is TRBJ2-1; D gene uncertain. The CDR3 has 13 amino acids. Trimming cost V 6 bases and J 4 bases, with 10 bases left between them. Germline V gene data show CDR1 as MNHEY and CDR2 as SMNVEV (reference sequence). CDR3 loop: CASRVSFYNEQFF. As DNA, the CDR3 is TGTGCCAGCAGGGTGAGCTTTTACAATGAGCAGTTCTTC.

The chain is built from TRBV3-1 (or the pseudogene TRBV3-2) and TRBJ2-5, with 13 bases that match TRBD2. The CDR3 is 19 amino acids. The V gene end was trimmed by 0 bases and the J gene end by 2 bases; junction bases not matched to a gene: 9. In germline, CDR1 is LGHDT, CDR2 YNNKEL (reference sequence). The CDR3 DNA follows: TGTGCCAGCAGCCAAGATCGGTGGACTAGCGGGAGCGGGCAAGAGACCCAGTACTTC. Translation gives CASSQDRWTSGSGQETQYF.

The chain links TRBV6-5 to TRBJ2-7; no clear D gene. V lost 0 bases to trimming and J lost 2 bases, with 8 bases between them. The germline CDR1 and CDR2 sequences are MNHEY and SVGAGI. CDR3 length: 14 amino acids. CDR3 coding DNA: TGTGCCAGCAGTTACTCGCCAGGTCCCTACGAGCAGTACTTC. This codes for CASSYSPGPYEQYF.

This clone was counted between two and nine times. The rearrangement links TRBV3-1 (or the pseudogene TRBV3-2) to TRBJ2-5, with TRBD2 matching 9 bases. The CDR3 is made up of 16 amino acids. The junction had 8 bases not matched to a gene; V was cut back by 1 base and J by 5 bases. Germline V gene data show CDR1 as LGHDT and CDR2 as YNNKEL (reference sequence). CDR3 amino acids: CASSQVLAGNGETQYF. As DNA, the CDR3 is TGTGCCAGCAGCCAAGTTCTAGCGGGAAACGGGGAGACCCAGTACTTC.

This sequence joins TRBV2 and TRBJ1-1; TRBD1 agrees at 7 bases. With V trimmed by 7 bases and J by 4 bases, 6 bases remained unmatched. This CDR3 comprises 13 residues. The germline V gene encodes CDR1 SNHLY and CDR2 FYNNEI. The chain's CDR3 is CASKQGWGTEAFF. CDR3 nucleotide sequence: TGTGCCAGCAAACAGGGGTGGGGCACTGAAGCTTTCTTT.

This clone was observed many times. The chain combines TRBV6-6 with TRBJ2-7; 7 nucleotides line up with TRBD2. The J segment lost 0 bases and the V segment lost 5 bases, leaving 13 bases of the junction unmatched. Germline V gene lookup returns CDR1 MNHNY and CDR2 SVGAGI (reference sequence). The CDR3 has 17 amino acids. The CDR3 protein is CASSLSPERESSYEQYF. The CDR3 region has the DNA TGTGCCAGCAGTCTGAGTCCAGAGCGGGAAAGCTCCTACGAGCAGTACTTC.

J is TRBJ2-2 and V is TRBV11-3; 7 nucleotides match TRBD1. This CDR3 is built from 15 residues. Trimming at V came to 5 bases and at J to 4 bases, leaving 7 bases not matched to a gene. From germline, CDR1 is SGHNT and CDR2 YENEEA. CDR3 sequence reads: CASSAPTGLTGELFF. The CDR3 region has the DNA TGTGCCAGCAGCGCACCGACAGGGCTCACCGGGGAGCTGTTTTTT.

The V and J genes are TRBV9 and TRBJ2-1; 10 bases are a match to TRBD2. The ends lost 3 bases at V and 0 bases at J; junction bases unmatched: 6. CDR3 length: 17 residues. Germline V gene sequence: CDR1 SGDLS, CDR2 YYNGEE. In DNA form, the CDR3 reads TGTGCCAGCAGCGCCCGACTAGCGGGTAGCTCCTACAATGAGCAGTTCTTC. Translating gives CASSARLAGSSYNEQFF.

V usage is TRBV14 and J usage is TRBJ2-7, with 7 nucleotides matching TRBD1. Germline loops: CDR1 SGHDN, CDR2 FVKESK. Trimming at V came to 4 bases and at J to 2 bases, leaving 8 bases not matched to a gene. The CDR3 contains 15 residues. DNA of the CDR3: TGTGCCAGCAGCCTTGCCGGGACAGTGGCCTACGAGCAGTACTTC. Residues: CASSLAGTVAYEQYF.

The CDR3 is CASRQGLVENNEQFF. The CDR3 coding sequence is TGTGCCAGCAGACAAGGACTAGTGGAAAACAATGAGCAGTTCTTC. The chain employs TRBV2 and TRBJ2-1; 7 positions agree with TRBD2. Germline V gives CDR1 SNHLY, CDR2 FYNNEI. Losses at the gene ends were 6 bases for V and 5 bases for J; bases not matched to a gene: 10. There are 15 residues in the CDR3.

This clone turned up a few times. The same CDR3 also results from other DNA sequences found in this sample. This rearrangement joins TRBV6-2 or TRBV6-3 to TRBJ1-1; maybe TRBD1 (6 bases). This CDR3 has 13 amino acids. Trimming stripped 4 bases from V and 2 bases from J, with 8 bases between. Per germline, CDR1 MNHEY and CDR2 SVGEGT. CDR3 in DNA: TGTGCCAGCAGTTCGGACAGAAACACTGAAGCTTTCTTT. This gives the protein CASSSDRNTEAFF.

The chain joins TRBV12-2 to TRBJ1-2; the DNA was not compared with TRBD1, the D call given in the table. TRBV12-2 is an annotated pseudogene. The CDR3 spans 16 residues. CDR3 amino acids: CASRIADRGTFVGYTF. In DNA, the CDR3 is TGTGCAAGTCGCATAGCGGACAGGGGCACTTTTGTTGGCTACACCTTC.